This T cell receptor (beta chain) comes out of a study of regulatory T cells in long-lasting Graves disease. Study summary: The study counted Graves' disease as persistent given over 5 years of antithyroid drugs and positive TSH receptor antibodies.

According to the study, TCR beta libraries were built with iRepertoire HTBI primers and CDR3-region Arm-PCR. TCRdb analysed the multiplex PCR reads with MiXCR anew, one entry per CDR3 protein. Here the sample spans around 500,000 distinct CDR3 sequences, 20% to 25% being singletons. This clonotype was detected many times. Its antigen remains unknown. General study points: Comparison showed that persistent patients shared more public clonotypes (about 2,600) than new patients (nearly 1,000).

CDR3 size: 14 residues. V was shortened by 6 bases and J by 4 bases, with 12 bases between the two germline ends. Time point specified: persistent/refractory GD, antithyroid drugs over 5 years with positive TRAb. The TCR library used RNA extracted from PBMCs. This TCR derives from a female donor with Graves disease. Source: peripheral blood mononuclear cells (PBMCs), taken when the disease was refractory, from a patient treated with antithyroid drugs. The chain is built from TRBV12-3 or TRBV12-4 and TRBJ1-4; possible D gene TRBD1, 5 bases. CDR3 DNA sequence: TGTGCCAGCAGCCCCAGGGCTGGTAATGAAAAACTGTTTTTT. Its protein product is CASSPRAGNEKLFF.